These 21 T cell receptor beta chains came from one sample sequenced in a study of blood T cell dynamics during melanoma immunotherapy. Stated time point: pre-treatment baseline. Using immunoSEQ multiplex PCR, the repertoire was profiled, and TCRdb retains in-frame clones only, with some absent. The sample records about 11,000 clones, approximately 82% being singletons. This material consisted of blood, taken from a patient treated with checkpoint blockade. These receptors all come from a human donor with melanoma.

The V and J genes are TRBV2 and TRBJ1-2; D perhaps matches TRBD1 (6 bases). Per germline, CDR1 SNHLY and CDR2 FYNNEI. The CDR3 loop spans 12 amino acids. V was clipped by 8 bases and J by 4 bases, with 11 bases between them. This CDR3 reads CASEVGGYGYTF. For the CDR3, the DNA is TGTGCCAGCGAGGTAGGGGGCTATGGCTACACCTTC.

The J gene is TRBJ2-7, the V gene TRBV28, with a tentative D call TRBD2 (6 bases). CDR3 length: 13 amino acids. The germline V gene has CDR1 MDHEN and CDR2 SYDVKM. CDR3 nucleotides: TGTTCTAGCGTCCATAGTAGCTCCTACGAGCAGTACTTC. It translates to CSSVHSSSYEQYF.

The V call is TRBV7-3, the J call TRBJ2-1; 8 nucleotides match TRBD1. Trimming at V came to 4 bases and at J to 3 bases, leaving 2 bases not matched to a gene. Germline assignment: CDR1 SGHTA and CDR2 FQGTGA. This CDR3 region has 14 residues. The CDR3 sequence is CASSSGGNYNEQFF. In nucleotides, the CDR3 is TGTGCCAGCAGCTCAGGGGGCAACTACAATGAGCAGTTCTTC. Based on the CDR3 plus reference TRBV7-3 and TRBJ2-1, the full variable domain is GAGVSQTPSNKVTEKGKYVELRCDPISGHTALYWYRQSLGQGPEFLIYFQGTGAADDSGLPNDRFFAVRPEGSVSTLKIQRTERGDSAVYLCASSSGGNYNEQFFGPGTRLTVL.

This chain uses TRBV6-5 with TRBJ1-6, with D perhaps matching TRBD1 (5 bases). The CDR3 is 16 residues long. V dropped 2 bases and J dropped 7 bases, with 15 bases sitting between them. Per germline, CDR1 MNHEY and CDR2 SVGAGI. CDR3 DNA sequence: TGTGCCAGCAGTTACGGGCTAGACAGCGGCAATTCACCCCTCCACTTT. Translating it yields CASSYGLDSGNSPLHF.

J is TRBJ1-2 and V is TRBV28; 7 positions agree with TRBD1. The length of the CDR3 is 19 residues. Germline CDR1 MDHEN, CDR2 SYDVKM. V shed 3 bases and J 6 bases; nucleotides not matched to a gene: 22. The CDR3 here is CASSFGTAVTGRKRDGYTF. The DNA for the CDR3 is TGTGCCAGCAGTTTTGGTACTGCCGTGACAGGGAGGAAAAGAGATGGCTACACCTTC.

The rearrangement joins TRBV28 to TRBJ2-7, with 8 nucleotides matching TRBD2. Per germline, CDR1 MDHEN and CDR2 SYDVKM. The CDR3 extends over 14 amino acids. Trimming took 8 bases from V and 0 from J; bases not matched to a gene: 6. The CDR3 nucleotides are TGTGCCAGCGCGACTAGCGACACCTCCTACGAGCAGTACGTC. This codes for CASATSDTSYEQYV.

This chain connects TRBV30 to TRBJ1-3; a possible D gene is TRBD1 (6 bases). The CDR3 loop spans 14 amino acids. The germline CDR1 and CDR2 sequences are GTSNPN and SVGIG (reference sequence). V was pared by 2 bases and J by 3 bases, with 11 bases between. Here the CDR3 DNA reads TGTGCCTGGAGTTTGGACAGAAGTGGAAACACCATATATTTT. Translation gives CAWSLDRSGNTIYF.

V and J are TRBV27 and TRBJ1-1; TRBD1 matches 8 bases. Germline V gives CDR1 MNHEY, CDR2 SMNVEV (reference sequence). The junction had 9 bases not matched to a gene; V was cut back by 5 bases and J by 4 bases. This CDR3 region has 15 residues. DNA of the CDR3: TGTGCCAGCAGTCCAGGGGGCAGGGGTAGCACTGAAGCTTTCTTT. Translating it yields CASSPGGRGSTEAFF.

The chain combines TRBV27 with TRBJ2-6; 11 bases line up with TRBD1. Germline trimming cut 8 bases from V and 4 bases from J; bases unmatched to any gene: 13. Germline V CDR1 and CDR2: MNHEY, SMNVEV (reference sequence). The CDR3 consists of 18 residues. CDR3 bases: TGTGCCAGCGGGCCCTTGGGACAGGGGGTGAGGGGGGCCAACGTCCTGACTTTC. This translates into CASGPLGQGVRGANVLTF. Filled out from reference TRBV27 and TRBJ2-6, the complete variable domain reads EAQVTQNPRYLITVTGKKLTVTCSQNMNHEYMSWYRQDPGLGLRQIYYSMNVEVTDKGDVPEGYKVSRKEKRNFPLILESPSPNQTSLYFCASGPLGQGVRGANVLTFGAGSRLTVL.

The chain employs TRBV20-1 and TRBJ1-2; 7 bases are shared with TRBD1. The CDR3 length is 11 residues. Germline-derived CDR1 and CDR2 are DFQATT and SNEGSKA (reference sequence). The trim removed 6 bases at V and 4 bases at J, leaving 2 bases unmatched. The CDR3 DNA sequence: TGCAGTGCCCGGGACAGCTATGGCTACACCTTC. Translating it yields CSARDSYGYTF.

The chain's CDR3 is CASSLVGTSYEQYV. The CDR3 DNA is TGTGCCAGCAGTTTAGTAGGGACCTCCTACGAGCAGTACGTC. The chain is built from TRBV28 and TRBJ2-7; D assignment may be TRBD1 or TRBD2 (5 bases each). V dropped 2 bases and J dropped 0 bases, with 8 bases sitting between them. CDR3 size: 14 residues. Germline V gene sequence: CDR1 MDHEN, CDR2 SYDVKM.

The rearrangement links TRBV10-3 to TRBJ2-3; D might be TRBD1 or TRBD2, each matching 5 bases. Germline V CDR1 and CDR2: ENHRY, SYGVKD. The V end lost 3 bases, the J end lost 3 bases, and 13 bases lay between the germline ends. CDR3 length: 15 residues. CDR3 protein: CAISDPGTTTDTQYF. In nucleotides, the CDR3 is TGTGCCATCAGTGACCCCGGGACCACAACAGATACGCAGTATTTT.

This clone was recorded only once. The chain links TRBV2 to TRBJ2-2; D is possibly TRBD1 (6 bases). Germline CDR1 is SNHLY and CDR2 is FYNNEI. There are 15 residues in the CDR3. The ends were cut back, 6 bases at V and 0 bases at J, with 11 bases in the middle. CDR3 nucleotides: TGTGCCAGCAGCACGAACAGGGCGAACACCGGGGAGCTGTTTTTT. Translating gives CASSTNRANTGELFF.

The J gene is TRBJ2-5, the V gene TRBV28, with TRBD1 matching 9 bases. V lost 2 bases and J lost 6; bases outside the gene matches: 7. The CDR3 loop spans 15 amino acids. Germline V gives CDR1 MDHEN, CDR2 SYDVKM. CDR3 coding DNA: TGTGCCAGCAGTTTACCCACAGGGGGCGCAAAGACCCAGTACTTC. As protein: CASSLPTGGAKTQYF.

The chain uses TRBV10-1 and TRBJ2-2; 9 positions agree with TRBD2. This CDR3 is 15 amino acids long. V gave up 4 bases and J gave up 4 bases; unmatched junction bases: 4. Looked up from germline, CDR1 is WNHNN and CDR2 is SYGVQD (reference sequence). CDR3 bases: TGCGCCAGCAGTGTACCTAGCGGGGCCACCGGGGAGCTGTTTTTT. Translating gives CASSVPSGATGELFF.

The chain carries TRBV28 and TRBJ2-4, with TRBD1 matching over 7 bases. The V gene's germline CDR1 is MDHEN and CDR2 SYDVKM. Trimming took 9 bases from V and 9 from J; bases not matched to a gene: 14. CDR3 size: 14 residues. This CDR3 is CASHKSQGKAIQYF. The CDR3, as DNA: TGTGCCAGTCACAAATCACAGGGGAAGGCCATTCAGTACTTC.

The rearrangement links TRBV28 to TRBJ2-5; tentatively, D is TRBD1 or TRBD2 (7 bases each). The CDR3 is 16 residues long. V lost 6 bases to trimming and J lost 3 bases, with 20 bases between them. Per the germline V gene, CDR1 is MDHEN and CDR2 is SYDVKM. The CDR3 region has the DNA TGTGCCAGCAGCCATGGAGGGGGCGCGGGAGAAGAGACCCAGTACTTC. Its translation: CASSHGGGAGEETQYF.

The chain is built from TRBV7-8 and TRBJ1-2; a possible D gene is TRBD1 (5 bases). CDR1 SGHVS and CDR2 FQNEAQ come from the germline V gene. Trimming removed 1 base at V and 2 bases at J, with 8 bases between. The CDR3 is made up of 14 amino acids. The CDR3 sequence: CASSLVSGNYGYTF. The CDR3 DNA reads TGTGCCAGCAGCTTAGTTTCAGGGAACTATGGCTACACCTTC.

The J gene is TRBJ2-6, the V gene TRBV5-6; 8 nucleotides align to TRBD1. There are 16 residues in the CDR3. Germline trimming cut 4 bases from V and 0 bases from J; bases unmatched to any gene: 3. Germline assignment: CDR1 SGHDT and CDR2 YYEEEE. The CDR3 is CASSPGQASGANVLTF. The CDR3 nucleotides read TGTGCCAGCAGCCCGGGACAGGCCTCTGGGGCCAACGTCCTGACTTTC.

This chain connects TRBV7-2 to TRBJ1-2; D gene uncertain. The CDR3 has 15 amino acids. Deletions cut 5 bases from V and 4 bases from J, with 17 bases between. The V gene's germline CDR1 is SGHTA and CDR2 FQGNSA. CDR3 in amino acids: CASSPHAVTSYGYTF. CDR3 sequence (DNA): TGTGCCAGCAGCCCCCACGCAGTCACCTCCTATGGCTACACCTTC.

This clone was observed a handful of times. The chain employs TRBV7-9 and TRBJ1-2, with 7 bases lining up with TRBD1. V gave up 5 bases and J gave up 2 bases; unmatched junction bases: 11. Looked up from germline, CDR1 is SEHNR and CDR2 is FQNEAQ (reference sequence). CDR3 size: 16 residues. Written as DNA, the CDR3 is TGTGCCAGCAGCGACCTTCGGGGACAGATAAACTATGGCTACACCTTC. It yields the protein CASSDLRGQINYGYTF. Variable domain in full (rest from reference TRBV7-9 and TRBJ1-2): DTGVSQNPRHKITKRGQNVTFRCDPISEHNRLYWYRQTLGQGPEFLTYFQNEAQLEKSRLLSDRFSAERPKGSFSTLEIQRTEQGDSAMYLCASSDLRGQINYGYTFGSGTRLTVV.